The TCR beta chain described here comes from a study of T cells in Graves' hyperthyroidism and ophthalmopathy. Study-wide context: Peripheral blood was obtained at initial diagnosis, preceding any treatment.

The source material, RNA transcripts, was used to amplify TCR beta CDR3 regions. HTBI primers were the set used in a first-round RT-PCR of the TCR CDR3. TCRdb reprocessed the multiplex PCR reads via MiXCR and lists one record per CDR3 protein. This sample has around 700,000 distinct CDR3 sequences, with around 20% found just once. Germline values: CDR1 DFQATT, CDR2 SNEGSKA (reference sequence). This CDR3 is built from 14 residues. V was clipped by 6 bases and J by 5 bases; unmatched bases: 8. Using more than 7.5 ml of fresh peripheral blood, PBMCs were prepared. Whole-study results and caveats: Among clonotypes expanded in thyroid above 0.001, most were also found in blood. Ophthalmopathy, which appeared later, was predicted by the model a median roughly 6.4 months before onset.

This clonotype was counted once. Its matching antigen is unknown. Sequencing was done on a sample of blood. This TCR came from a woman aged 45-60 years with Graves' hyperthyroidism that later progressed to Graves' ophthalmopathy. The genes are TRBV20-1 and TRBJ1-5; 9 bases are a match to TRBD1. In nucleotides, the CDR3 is TGCAGTGCCAAGACAGGGGGAGAGTATCAGCCCCAGCATTTT. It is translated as CSAKTGGEYQPQHF.